This TCR beta chain was sequenced in a study of T cell responses to AZD1222 COVID-19 vaccine. In the case of this clone: The antigen is not known.

Overall study findings and caveats: With two AZD1222 doses given, Spike-specific TCR breadth and depth both rose. The donor cohort was predominantly white British with a female majority, and clonal diversity may have been underestimated. Among those given AZD1222, only five or six were seropositive at baseline.

The CDR3 loop spans 15 amino acids. Germline-derived CDR1 and CDR2 are LNHNV and YYDKDF (reference sequence). Trimming took 3 bases from V and 3 from J; bases not matched to a gene: 7. TCRdb keeps only in-frame clones here, not all; method: immunoSEQ multiplex PCR. The sample has 100,000 or so clones, 85% to 90% seen once. The chain joins TRBV15 to TRBJ1-1; 7 bases are shared with TRBD1. The specimen comprised peripheral blood, sampled on day 0 of AZD1222 vaccination. This receptor was taken from an adult in good health. CDR3 nucleotide sequence: TGTGCCACCAGCAGGGCAGGGGGAAAGGACACTGAAGCTTTCTTT. It yields the protein CATSRAGGKDTEAFF.